This entry lists 15 T cell receptor beta chains sequenced from one sample in a study of memory B cells and T cells in multiple sclerosis. Method: immunoSEQ multiplex PCR; TCRdb's copy keeps in-frame clones and lacks some. The sample holds approximately 32,000 clones; more than 75% are singletons and the top ten take roughly 2.7%. These receptors are not linked to any known antigen. After stimulus-free culture, autoproliferating CFSE-dim and non-proliferating CFSE-high T cells were sequenced separately. Replicate wells were pooled after six to seven days of stimulus-free culture of around 54 million CFSE-labeled PBMCs. Sequenced sample: PBMCs from blood kept in culture. Source of these receptors: a human donor with multiple sclerosis.

The genes are TRBV28 and TRBJ1-1; weak D call: TRBD1 (6 bases). V was pared by 6 bases and J by 1 base, with 9 bases between. The CDR3 runs to 13 residues. CDR1 and CDR2 from the germline V gene are MDHEN and SYDVKM. CDR3 protein: CASRETGNTEAFF. CDR3 in DNA: TGTGCCAGCAGAGAGACAGGGAACACTGAAGCTTTCTTT.

The gene calls are TRBV5-4 and TRBJ2-1, with a possible D match to TRBD2 (6 bases). CDR1 and CDR2 (germline): SGHNT, YYREEE (reference sequence). V lost 0 bases and J lost 0, with 10 bases in between. The CDR3 has 16 amino acids. The CDR3 sequence: CASSLGGTVSYNEQFF. The CDR3 DNA follows: TGTGCCAGCAGCTTGGGTGGGACTGTCTCCTACAATGAGCAGTTCTTC.

The V call is TRBV5-1, the J call TRBJ2-1; tentative D call: TRBD2 (5 bases). This CDR3 is built from 15 residues. The V gene's germline CDR1 is SGHRS and CDR2 YFSETQ. Trimming took off 4 bases at V and 8 bases at J, with 19 bases between the two ends. CDR3 sequence: CASSLRGGPLDEQFF. The CDR3 DNA reads TGCGCCAGCAGCCTTCGGGGTGGGCCTCTCGATGAGCAGTTCTTC.

This chain connects TRBV5-6 to TRBJ2-3; 7 bases map to TRBD2. This CDR3 region has 16 residues. Germline CDR1 SGHDT, CDR2 YYEEEE. The ends lost 3 bases at V and 2 bases at J; junction bases unmatched: 9. CDR3: CASSWGDYLYTDTQYF. The CDR3 DNA follows: TGTGCCAGCAGCTGGGGGGACTACCTTTACACAGATACGCAGTATTTT.

The chain recombines TRBV28 with TRBJ1-3, with D possibly being TRBD1 (5 bases). Trimming cost V 9 bases and J 1 base, with 10 bases left between them. CDR1 and CDR2 from the germline V gene are MDHEN and SYDVKM. The CDR3 has 13 residues. The CDR3 spells CASTYRSGNTIYF. CDR3 sequence (DNA): TGTGCCAGTACCTACAGGTCTGGAAACACCATATATTTT.

The gene calls are TRBV21-1 and TRBJ2-7; TRBD1 is taken as the D call from the table, unchecked against the DNA. TRBV21-1 is given as a pseudogene. This CDR3 is built from 15 residues. CDR3 nucleotide sequence: TGTGCCAGCAGCAAAGAGTGGACAGGGGTGGACGAGCAGTACTTC. This codes for CASSKEWTGVDEQYF.

V gene TRBV18 combines with J gene TRBJ1-2, with unresolved D. This CDR3 region has 16 residues. V was clipped by 2 bases and J by 5 bases, with 18 bases between them. The germline gives CDR1 KGHSH, CDR2 LQKENI. The DNA of the CDR3 is TGTGCCAGCTCACCAAGTCCGGCTCTAGACACGTATGGCTACACCTTC. Protein product: CASSPSPALDTYGYTF.

V gene TRBV7-2 combines with J gene TRBJ2-1; possible D gene TRBD2, 6 bases. The germline V gene has CDR1 SGHTA and CDR2 FQGNSA. The CDR3 has 18 amino acids. The V end was cut by 1 base, the J end by 5 bases, with 21 bases between. CDR3 DNA: TGTGCCAGCAGCTTAGGTAGGGGCCCGGCGGGATTGAACAATGAGCAGTTCTTC. Translation: CASSLGRGPAGLNNEQFF.

The sample holds one count of this clone. The V gene is TRBV5-1, the J gene TRBJ2-5, with 7 positions matching TRBD1. Germline V lookup: CDR1 SGHRS, CDR2 YFSETQ. J gave up 2 bases and V 8 bases, and 6 bases lay outside the gene matches. The CDR3 sequence is 13 residues long. CDR3 bases: TGCGCCAGTACCCGGGACAGACAAGAGACCCAGTACTTC. Encoded protein: CASTRDRQETQYF.

The rearrangement links TRBV5-1 to TRBJ2-5, with D unresolved. The ends were cut back, 0 bases at V and 5 bases at J, with 11 bases in the middle. CDR1 SGHRS and CDR2 YFSETQ come from the germline V gene. The CDR3 runs to 14 residues. As DNA, the CDR3 is TGCGCCAGCAGCTTGGGTTGGGTCCTGGAGACCCAGTACTTC. Residues: CASSLGWVLETQYF.

The J gene is TRBJ1-5, the V gene TRBV18; no firm D call. The CDR3 totals 16 residues. CDR1 KGHSH and CDR2 LQKENI come from the germline V gene. Trimming took 2 bases from V and 6 from J, leaving 17 bases between them. The CDR3 coding sequence is TGTGCCAGCTCACCAGACTTGGGGAATATAGTTCAGCCCCAGCATTTT. This codes for CASSPDLGNIVQPQHF.

This clone was detected once. The chain links TRBV2 to TRBJ1-2; the match to TRBD1 covers 9 bases. This CDR3 comprises 13 residues. From germline, CDR1 is SNHLY and CDR2 FYNNEI. V gave up 8 bases and J gave up 5 bases; unmatched junction bases: 6. The DNA of the CDR3 is TGTGCCAGCTCTCGGGACAGGGAATATGGCTACACCTTC. It yields the protein CASSRDREYGYTF.

This sequence joins TRBV5-6 and TRBJ2-3; TRBD2 aligns across 7 bases. Germline CDR1 and CDR2: SGHDT and YYEEEE. The CDR3 has 12 amino acids. After removal of 1 base from V and 10 bases from J, the junction contained 3 bases not matched to a gene. This CDR3 is CASSLTAGAQYF. The CDR3 region has the DNA TGTGCCAGCAGCTTGACTGCGGGGGCGCAGTATTTT.

The V and J genes are TRBV5-1 and TRBJ1-1; perhaps TRBD1 as D (6 bases). Trimming removed 2 bases from V and 5 bases from J, with 13 bases in between. This CDR3 is built from 14 residues. The V gene's germline CDR1 is SGHRS and CDR2 YFSETQ. The CDR3, as DNA: TGCGCCAGCAGCTTACAGGGTGAAAGTACTGAAGCTTTCTTT. Its translation is CASSLQGESTEAFF. Based on the CDR3 plus reference TRBV5-1 and TRBJ1-1, the full variable domain is KAGVTQTPRYLIKTRGQQVTLSCSPISGHRSVSWYQQTPGQGLQFLFEYFSETQRNKGNFPGRFSGRQFSNSRSEMNVSTLELGDSALYLCASSLQGESTEAFFGQGTRLTVV.

The chain combines TRBV4-1 with TRBJ1-5; the match to TRBD1 covers 7 bases. Germline V gene data show CDR1 as MGHRA and CDR2 as YSYEKL. J was trimmed by 4 bases and V by 1 base; bases with no gene match: 10. The CDR3 spans 17 residues. Here the CDR3 reads CASSQVSHGTENQPQHF. CDR3 coding DNA: TGCGCCAGCAGCCAAGTTAGTCACGGGACAGAAAATCAGCCCCAGCATTTT.